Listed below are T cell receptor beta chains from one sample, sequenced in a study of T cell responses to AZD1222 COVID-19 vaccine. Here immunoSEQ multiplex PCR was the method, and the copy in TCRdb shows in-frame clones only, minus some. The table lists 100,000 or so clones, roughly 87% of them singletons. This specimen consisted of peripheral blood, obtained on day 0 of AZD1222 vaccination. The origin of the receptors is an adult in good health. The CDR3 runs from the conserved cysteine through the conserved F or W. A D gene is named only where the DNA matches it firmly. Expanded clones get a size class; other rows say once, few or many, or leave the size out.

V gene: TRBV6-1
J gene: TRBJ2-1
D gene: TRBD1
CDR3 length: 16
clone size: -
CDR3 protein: CASSEWRSGQYNEQFF
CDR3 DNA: TGTGCCAGCAGTGAATGGAGATCGGGACAGTACAATGAGCAGTTCTTC

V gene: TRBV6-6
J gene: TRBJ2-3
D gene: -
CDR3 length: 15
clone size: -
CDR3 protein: CASSRRAGSTDTQYF
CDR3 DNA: TGTGCCAGCAGTCGTCGTGCGGGTAGCACAGATACGCAGTATTTT

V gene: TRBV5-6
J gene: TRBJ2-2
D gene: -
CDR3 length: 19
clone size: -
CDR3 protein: CASSLVPSALYQNTGELFF
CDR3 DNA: TGTGCCAGCAGCTTGGTTCCCAGCGCCCTTTACCAGAACACCGGGGAGCTGTTTTTT

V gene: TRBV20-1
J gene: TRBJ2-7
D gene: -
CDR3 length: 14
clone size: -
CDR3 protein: CSASTGTGTYEQYF
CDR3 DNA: TGCAGTGCTAGTACCGGGACTGGAACCTACGAGCAGTACTTC

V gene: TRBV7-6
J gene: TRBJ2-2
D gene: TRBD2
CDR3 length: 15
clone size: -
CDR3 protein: CASTGLAGVSGELFF
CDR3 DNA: TGTGCCAGCACCGGACTAGCGGGAGTCTCCGGGGAGCTGTTTTTT

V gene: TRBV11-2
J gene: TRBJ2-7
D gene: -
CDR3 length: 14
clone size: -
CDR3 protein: CASSLAQVSYEQYF
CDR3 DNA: TGTGCCAGCAGCTTAGCGCAGGTCTCCTACGAGCAGTACTTC

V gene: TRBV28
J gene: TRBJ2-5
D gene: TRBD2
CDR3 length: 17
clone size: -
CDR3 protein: CASSLGDSGRASETQYF
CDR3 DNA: TGTGCCAGCAGTTTAGGGGATAGCGGGAGAGCCTCGGAGACCCAGTACTTC

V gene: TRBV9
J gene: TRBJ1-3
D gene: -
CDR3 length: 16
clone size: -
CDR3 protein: CASSPLTSPSGNTIYF
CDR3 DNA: TGTGCCAGCAGCCCACTCACTTCCCCCTCTGGAAACACCATATATTTT

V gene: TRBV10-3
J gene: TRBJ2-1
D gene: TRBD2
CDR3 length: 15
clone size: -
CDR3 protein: CAISLSSGSIGEQFF
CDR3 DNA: TGTGCCATCAGTCTTTCTAGCGGGAGTATCGGTGAGCAGTTCTTC

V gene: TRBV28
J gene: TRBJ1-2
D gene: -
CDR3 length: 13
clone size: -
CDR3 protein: CASSTGTGYGYTF
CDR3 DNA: TGTGCCAGCAGTACCGGCACAGGCTATGGCTACACCTTC

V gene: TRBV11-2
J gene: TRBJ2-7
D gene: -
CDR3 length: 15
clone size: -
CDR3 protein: CASSLAGTSSYEQYF
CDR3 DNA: TGTGCCAGCAGTTTAGCCGGGACATCCTCCTACGAGCAGTACTTC

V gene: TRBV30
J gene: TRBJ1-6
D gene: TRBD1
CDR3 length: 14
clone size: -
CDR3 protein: CAWSRGTDNSPLHF
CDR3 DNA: TGTGCCTGGAGTCGCGGGACAGATAATTCACCCCTCCACTTT

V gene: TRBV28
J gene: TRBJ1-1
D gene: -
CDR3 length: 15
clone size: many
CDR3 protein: CASSLGYRGQSEAFF
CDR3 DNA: TGTGCCAGCAGTTTAGGATACCGGGGCCAAAGCGAAGCTTTCTTT